This T cell receptor (beta chain) was documented in a study of PD-1 blockade in classical Hodgkin lymphoma. Only in-frame clones appear in the TCRdb table, and some are missing; sequencing was by immunoSEQ multiplex PCR. The table shows about 86,000 clones, with roughly nine tenths occurring only once. The table lists this clone with a count of one. Its specificity is unknown. The CDR3 is 15 residues long. CDR1 is MDHEN and CDR2 is SYDVKM in the germline V gene. Trimming cost V 3 bases and J 13 bases; bases outside gene matches: 10. Every patient relapsed after autologous stem cell transplantation, and brentuximab vedotin exposure varied. Best overall response was complete response, partial response or progressive disease in these relapsed/refractory classical Hodgkin lymphoma patients. General study points: Nothing has yet pinned down what causes the repertoire differences, possibly disease activity or prior therapy. Relative to healthy donors, newly diagnosed patients reportedly had lower baseline TCR diversity, which was reported as lower still in relapsed/refractory patients.

The clonotype was recovered from a human donor with classical Hodgkin lymphoma. The sequenced sample was peripheral blood mononuclear cells (PBMCs), obtained before the second cycle of nivolumab. This chain joins TRBV28 and TRBJ1-6; 9 bases agree with TRBD1. The DNA of the CDR3 is TGTGCCAGCAGTTTCGCTGGGACAGGGAACTATCCCCTCCACTTT. It encodes CASSFAGTGNYPLHF.